This T cell receptor beta chain is from a study of vaccination effects on CD4 cells after COVID-19 (dated by TCRdb to between 2021 and 2022). Describing the broader study: Participants received two doses of either the BNT162b2 or the mRNA-1273 mRNA SARS-CoV-2 vaccine. SARS-CoV-2 spike-specific CD4+ TCR repertoires from before and after mRNA vaccination were compared in COVID-19 convalescent patients and in infection-naive vaccine recipients. The full study included 10 COVID-19 convalescent patients and a few SARS-CoV-2-naive healthy vaccine recipients. The Oncomine TCR Beta short-read assay on an Illumina iSeq 100 was used to sequence cultures from other donors in the study. Study-wide conclusions, independent of this receptor: Limitations of the study were the small number of convalescent patients and the absence of early post-infection timepoints. Clones induced by infection and clones induced by vaccination both contracted markedly at late timepoints after vaccination, which fits with T cell responses waning over time. Among healthy vaccine recipients, nearly all vaccine-induced clones were SARS-CoV-2 mono-reactive, and only 1 of 255 was cross-reactive with common cold coronaviruses.

The CDR3 contains 15 residues, cysteine and phenylalanine counted. This entry keeps only the CDR3 DNA: 45 bases, framed from base 1. V sheds 7 bases and J sheds 0 bases, leaving 11 bases between their ends. CDR1 and CDR2, per the germline V gene, are SGHRS and YFSETQ. The ViraFEST assay stimulated PBMC with viral peptide pools and then used TCR sequencing to identify antigen-specific CD4+ T cell clonotypes by expansion. After around ten days of culture, CD4+ T cells were isolated with the EasySep CD4+ T cell isolation kit. None of the healthy vaccine recipients had a prior SARS-CoV-2 infection, which was confirmed by nucleocapsid antibody tests that came back negative both before and after vaccination. Each well held two million PBMC cultured in IMDM containing roughly 5% human AB serum, about 10 IU/ml IL-2 and gentamicin, along with 10 ug/ml peptides. Half of the culture medium was replaced with fresh IL-2-containing medium on days 3 and 7. Each peptide stimulation condition was cultured in triplicate wells unless otherwise noted. PBMC were separated from whole blood using Ficoll-Paque Plus gradient centrifugation and were then either cryopreserved at -140C or used fresh. The spike proteins of SARS-CoV-2 and of the common cold coronaviruses HCoV-NL63, HCoV-OC43 and HCoV-229E were spanned by overlapping peptide pools. The QIAamp micro DNA kit was used to extract genomic DNA from the cultured CD4+ T cells.

Library generation was performed with the immunoSEQ multiplex PCR assay. DNA from the CD4+ T cells that had been cultured and isolated underwent TCR beta CDR3 sequencing. On the study's bioinformatics: Non-productive TCR sequences were removed and reads were trimmed to the CDR3 region, keeping CDR3s of at least 7 amino acids. The MANAFEST web app was used to identify antigen-specific clonotypes by comparing expansion in peptide wells with expansion in reference cultures. For clones to be considered positive, expansion at FDR<0.05 versus reference and all other wells, an odds ratio above 5, and a frequency above 0.1% in two replicate wells were required. Clonotypes significantly expanded in SARS-CoV-2 spike wells and in at least one common cold coronavirus spike condition were defined as cross-reactive. CDR3 similarity was assessed by Levenshtein distance with the stringdist R package, and unrooted trees were built with ape in R 3.6.1. TCRdb took over this immuneACCESS table, retaining in-frame rearrangements with V and J assigned. Such tables are incomplete; in checked studies, under half of the missing clones stem from an unresolved V gene, and the remainder is unexplained. V, J and clone size are taken as reported in that table, and D and trimming were inferred from the DNA itself. The sample table records approximately 68,000 clones; about 79% of these occur just once. In total, the top ten clones hold 10% to 13% of the sample.

Points on this clone: This receptor's antigen is unknown. One base away there is no much larger clone; base qualities are not given.

Here the sequenced sample was CD4+ T cells from PBMCs cultured with SARS-CoV-2 spike peptides, taken before COVID-19 vaccination. Explained via the paper, the cell subset or site label denotes: SARS-CoV-2 spike overlapping peptide pool stimulation. Here the chain combines TRBV5-1 and TRBJ2-6, with a tentative D gene TRBD1 over 5 matching bases. This sequence originates from a human donor who received a COVID-19 vaccine. The DNA sequence is as follows: TGCGCCAGCGCGCCAGGGAACTCTGGGGCCAACGTCCTGACTTTC. Its protein reads: CASAPGNSGANVLTF.